A selection of T cell receptor beta chains follows, all from one sample in a study of T cell responses to AZD1222 COVID-19 vaccine. The table came from immunoSEQ multiplex PCR; TCRdb's copy has only in-frame clones and leaves some out. The data hold under 150,000 clones, with roughly 92% observed a single time. Sequencing was performed on peripheral blood, taken on day 0 of AZD1222 vaccination. The receptors derive from an adult in good health. Each CDR3 is given with its conserved first and last residue. The D gene is left open where the match is weak. The size entry is marked missing in some rows and otherwise reads once, few, many or a size class.

d_gene,v_gene,abundance,j_gene,len,CDR3nt,CDR3aa
-,TRBV6-6,-,TRBJ1-1,13,TGTGCCAGCAGCCTCGGTCAGGACACTGAAGCTTTCTTT,CASSLGQDTEAFF
-,TRBV4-1,-,TRBJ1-5,14,TGCGCCAGCAGCCTCAGGGATGCGGATCAGCCCCAGCATTTT,CASSLRDADQPQHF
TRBD1,TRBV4-1,-,TRBJ1-2,14,TGCGCCAGCAGCCAAGACGAGGCAGGGGGGGGCTACACCTTC,CASSQDEAGGGYTF
-,TRBV4-1,-,TRBJ2-2,13,TGCGCCAGCAGCCAAGCCGCAAGGGGGGAGCTGTTTTTT,CASSQAARGELFF
-,TRBV12-3/TRBV12-4,-,TRBJ1-5,13,TGTGCCAGCAGTTCCCCCGCTTTTTCGCCCCAGCATTTT,CASSSPAFSPQHF
-,TRBV25-1,-,TRBJ1-1,13,TGTGCCAGCAGTGAAGGGGGGAACACTGAAGCTTTCTTT,CASSEGGNTEAFF
-,TRBV6-5,-,TRBJ1-2,14,TGTGCCAGCAGTTACCGACAGGCCAACTATGGCTACACCTTC,CASSYRQANYGYTF
TRBD1,TRBV27,-,TRBJ1-1,15,TGTGCCAGCAGTCCCCTAGGACAGGGGGGGACTGAAGCTTTCTTT,CASSPLGQGGTEAFF
-,TRBV5-1,-,TRBJ2-7,14,TGCGCCAGCAGCTTGTCCAGCGGACGGTACGAGCAGTACTTC,CASSLSSGRYEQYF
-,TRBV5-1,-,TRBJ2-5,15,TGCGCCAGCAGCCTTAGACCTAGCAGGTTGGAGACCCAGTACTTC,CASSLRPSRLETQYF
TRBD1,TRBV7-9,-,TRBJ1-5,14,TGTGCCAGCAGCTTAGGACAGGGGGATCAGCCCCAGCATTTT,CASSLGQGDQPQHF
-,TRBV5-5,-,TRBJ1-5,15,TGTGCCAGCAGCTTGGAAGGGTATAGCAATCAGCCCCAGCATTTT,CASSLEGYSNQPQHF
-,TRBV5-6,-,TRBJ1-2,15,TGTGCCAGCAGCTTGTTGTCCGGGAGACAGTATGGCTACACCTTC,CASSLLSGRQYGYTF
-,TRBV3-1/TRBV3-2,-,TRBJ2-7,14,TGTGCCAGCAGCCGAGAGGGGACCACCTACGAGCAGTACTTC,CASSREGTTYEQYF
-,TRBV18,once,TRBJ1-2,15,TGTGCCAGCTCACCCCGTCAGGACTCTAACTATGGCTACACCTTC,CASSPRQDSNYGYTF
-,TRBV11-2,-,TRBJ1-4,15,TGTGCCAGCAGCGCCCTGGGGACAACTAATGAAAAACTGTTTTTT,CASSALGTTNEKLFF
-,TRBV6-5,-,TRBJ1-1,13,TGTGCCAGCAATCCGCAGGGAGGGACTGAAGCTTTCTTT,CASNPQGGTEAFF
TRBD1,TRBV7-3,-,TRBJ1-1,14,TGTGCCAGCAGTCCGGACAGGCGAGACACTGAAGCTTTCTTT,CASSPDRRDTEAFF
-,TRBV2,-,TRBJ1-2,14,TGTGCCAGCAAGGCAGGGGAGGGATTCTATGGCTACACCTTC,CASKAGEGFYGYTF
TRBD1,TRBV27,-,TRBJ1-2,16,TGTGCCAGCAGTTTCTCACCGGGACAGGGTAATCGTGGCTACACCTTC,CASSFSPGQGNRGYTF
TRBD2,TRBV4-1,-,TRBJ2-1,18,TGCGCCAGCAGCCAAGTGGACATGGGACTACTCGCCTACAATGAGCAGTTCTTC,CASSQVDMGLLAYNEQFF
-,TRBV7-9,-,TRBJ1-2,15,TGTGCCAGCAGCTTATCGGATGTATTTGACGATGGCTACACCTTC,CASSLSDVFDDGYTF
TRBD2,TRBV2,-,TRBJ2-3,19,TGTGCCAGCAGTGCCCTCCCGTCACGGACTAGCGGGGATACAGATACGCAGTATTTT,CASSALPSRTSGDTDTQYF
TRBD1,TRBV6-5,-,TRBJ2-3,15,TGTGCCAGCAACAAAGGACAGGATGGCACAGATACGCAGTATTTT,CASNKGQDGTDTQYF
TRBD2,TRBV11-2,-,TRBJ2-2,14,TGTGCCAGCAGCTCGATCGGGGGGGCCGGGGAGCTGTTTTTT,CASSSIGGAGELFF
TRBD1,TRBV4-1,-,TRBJ1-6,17,TGCGCCAGCAGCCCCGGACAGGGGGCGGTCGGGCATTCACCCCTCCACTTT,CASSPGQGAVGHSPLHF
TRBD1,TRBV19,-,TRBJ1-1,15,TGTGCCAGTAGTCCCTATCGACAGGGAAGGCCTGAAGCTTTCTTT,CASSPYRQGRPEAFF
TRBD1,TRBV5-4,-,TRBJ1-2,18,TGTGCCAGCAGCTTTCCGGGACAGGGAGGCGGCCATAGCTATGGCTACACCTTC,CASSFPGQGGGHSYGYTF
TRBD1,TRBV7-2,-,TRBJ1-2,16,TGTGCCAGCAGCCCGGACAGGGGAGTCGTGGGGTATGGCTACACCTTC,CASSPDRGVVGYGYTF
-,TRBV12-3/TRBV12-4,-,TRBJ1-1,13,TGTGCCAGCAGAGTTTTCGGGGACACTGAAGCTTTCTTT,CASRVFGDTEAFF
-,TRBV10-1,-,TRBJ2-1,14,TGCGCCAGCAGTGAGGGCTTAACGATCGATGAGCAGTTCTTC,CASSEGLTIDEQFF
-,TRBV6-5,-,TRBJ2-7,15,TGTGCCAGCAGTCCCGACAGCCTGGGAGCCTACGAGCAGTACTTC,CASSPDSLGAYEQYF
-,TRBV27,-,TRBJ2-7,13,TGTGCCAGCAGTTTGACAGGAGCCTACGAGCAGTACTTC,CASSLTGAYEQYF
-,TRBV4-1,-,TRBJ1-1,14,TGCGCCAGCAGCGCCAGGGCCACGGGCACTGAAGCTTTCTTT,CASSARATGTEAFF
-,TRBV29-1,-,TRBJ2-3,14,TGCAGCGCCCGGGGGCCGGGAAGCACAGATACGCAGTATTTT,CSARGPGSTDTQYF
TRBD1,TRBV5-4,-,TRBJ1-1,13,TGTGCCAGCAGCGGGGGACAGGGTCCTGAAGCTTTCTTT,CASSGGQGPEAFF
TRBD1,TRBV18,-,TRBJ1-1,14,TGTGCCAGCCTCAGGGACAGAATGAACACTGAAGCTTTCTTT,CASLRDRMNTEAFF
-,TRBV11-2,-,TRBJ1-1,12,TGTGCCAGCAGCCGTGTGAACACTGAAGCTTTCTTT,CASSRVNTEAFF
TRBD1,TRBV15,once,TRBJ1-1,14,TGTGCCACCAGCAGGGACAGGGGTGGGACTGAAGCTTTCTTT,CATSRDRGGTEAFF
-,TRBV9,-,TRBJ2-2,16,TGTGCCAGCAGCGTTAGAGGGACAACGAACACCGGGGAGCTGTTTTTT,CASSVRGTTNTGELFF
-,TRBV11-2,-,TRBJ1-6,13,TGTGCCAGCAGCTTAGACAGGGGTTCACCCCTCCACTTT,CASSLDRGSPLHF
-,TRBV9,-,TRBJ2-2,17,TGTGCCAGCAGCGTAGGGGGTCGGGGGCCTATCACCGGGGAGCTGTTTTTT,CASSVGGRGPITGELFF
-,TRBV5-6,-,TRBJ1-1,14,TGTGCCAGCAGCCCCCGGATGGGTTTCACTGAAGCTTTCTTT,CASSPRMGFTEAFF
TRBD1,TRBV7-9,-,TRBJ1-4,15,TGTGCCAGCAGCTTAGGACAGGGTGCTAATGAAAAACTGTTTTTT,CASSLGQGANEKLFF
-,TRBV11-3,-,TRBJ1-1,12,TGTGCCAGCAGCTTAGAAAGGGGGGAAGCTTTCTTT,CASSLERGEAFF
TRBD1,TRBV2,-,TRBJ1-5,13,TGTGCCAGCAGCCCGGACAGGAATCAGCCCCAGCATTTT,CASSPDRNQPQHF
-,TRBV27,-,TRBJ1-1,13,TGTGCCAGCAGTCTCCTACAGAACACTGAAGCTTTCTTT,CASSLLQNTEAFF